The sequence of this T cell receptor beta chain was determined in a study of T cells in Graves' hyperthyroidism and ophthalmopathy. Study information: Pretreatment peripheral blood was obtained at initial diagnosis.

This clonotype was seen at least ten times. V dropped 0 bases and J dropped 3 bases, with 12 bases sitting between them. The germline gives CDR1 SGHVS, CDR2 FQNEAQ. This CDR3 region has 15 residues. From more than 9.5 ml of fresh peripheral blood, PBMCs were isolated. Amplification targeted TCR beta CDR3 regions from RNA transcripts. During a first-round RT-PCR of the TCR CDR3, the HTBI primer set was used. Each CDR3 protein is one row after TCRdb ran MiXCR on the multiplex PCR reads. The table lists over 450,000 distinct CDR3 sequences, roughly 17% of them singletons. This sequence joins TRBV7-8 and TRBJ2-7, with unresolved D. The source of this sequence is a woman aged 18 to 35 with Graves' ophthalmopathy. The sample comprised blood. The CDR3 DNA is TGTGCCAGCAGCTTAGCGATTGGGGTTGACTACGAGCAGTACTTC. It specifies CASSLAIGVDYEQYF.